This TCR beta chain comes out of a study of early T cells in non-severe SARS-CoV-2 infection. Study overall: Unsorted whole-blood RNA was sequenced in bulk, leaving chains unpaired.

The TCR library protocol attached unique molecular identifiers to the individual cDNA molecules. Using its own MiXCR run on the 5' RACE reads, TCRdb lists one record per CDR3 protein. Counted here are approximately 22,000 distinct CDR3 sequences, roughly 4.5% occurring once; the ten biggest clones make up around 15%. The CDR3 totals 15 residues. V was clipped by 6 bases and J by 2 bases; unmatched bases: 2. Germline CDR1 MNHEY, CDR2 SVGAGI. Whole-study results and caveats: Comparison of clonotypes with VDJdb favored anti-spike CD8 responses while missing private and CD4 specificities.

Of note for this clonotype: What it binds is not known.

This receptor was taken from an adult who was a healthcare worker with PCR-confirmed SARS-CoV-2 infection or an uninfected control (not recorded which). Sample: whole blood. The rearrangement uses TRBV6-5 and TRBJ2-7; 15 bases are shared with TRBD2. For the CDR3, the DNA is TGTGCCAGCAGGCGGACTAGCGGGGGGGCCTACGAGCAGTACTTC. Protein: CASRRTSGGAYEQYF.